This TCR beta chain was captured by sequencing in a study of shared clonotypes between healthy human individuals. Study-level background: The study used three CD4 naive, three CD4 memory, two CD8 naive and one CD8 memory plate per donor. The study's findings and limits: The study generally estimated greater richness for naive than memory subsets. Sequencing depth was expected to influence donor clonotype sharing.

Here immunoSEQ multiplex PCR was the method, and the copy in TCRdb shows in-frame clones only, minus some. The sample holds under 2.5 million clones, 85% to 95% seen once. As to this clone: The target antigen is unknown.

Germline lookup yields CDR1 MGHRA and CDR2 YSYEKL. Trimming took 8 bases from V and 5 from J, leaving 18 bases between them. The CDR3 covers 14 residues. Sequencing was carried out using naive CD4+ T cells from PBMCs. Noted subset: CD45RA+ positively selected. The receptor was derived from a man between 18 and 35 years old in good health. Some clones in this sample may be carry-over from other donors' samples. This chain uses TRBV4-1 with TRBJ2-5, with D tentatively TRBD1 or TRBD2 (5 bases each). For the CDR3, the DNA is TGCGCCAGCGAGAAAGGGTCGGGGCGCGAGACCCAGTACTTC. Amino acid sequence: CASEKGSGRETQYF.